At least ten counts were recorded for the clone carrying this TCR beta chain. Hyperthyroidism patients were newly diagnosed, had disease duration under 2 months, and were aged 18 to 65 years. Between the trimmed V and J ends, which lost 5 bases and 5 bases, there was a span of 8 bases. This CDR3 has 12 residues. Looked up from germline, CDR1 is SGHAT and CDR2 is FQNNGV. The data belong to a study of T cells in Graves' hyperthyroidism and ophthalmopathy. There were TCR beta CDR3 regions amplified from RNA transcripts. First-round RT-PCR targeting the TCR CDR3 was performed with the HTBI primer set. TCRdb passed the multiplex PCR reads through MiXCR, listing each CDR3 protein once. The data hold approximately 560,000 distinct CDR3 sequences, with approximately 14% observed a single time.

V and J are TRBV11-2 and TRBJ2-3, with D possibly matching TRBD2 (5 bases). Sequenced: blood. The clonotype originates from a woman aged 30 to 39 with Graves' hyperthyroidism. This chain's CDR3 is CASSQLGDTQYF. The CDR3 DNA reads TGTGCCAGCAGCCAACTAGGAGATACGCAGTATTTT.